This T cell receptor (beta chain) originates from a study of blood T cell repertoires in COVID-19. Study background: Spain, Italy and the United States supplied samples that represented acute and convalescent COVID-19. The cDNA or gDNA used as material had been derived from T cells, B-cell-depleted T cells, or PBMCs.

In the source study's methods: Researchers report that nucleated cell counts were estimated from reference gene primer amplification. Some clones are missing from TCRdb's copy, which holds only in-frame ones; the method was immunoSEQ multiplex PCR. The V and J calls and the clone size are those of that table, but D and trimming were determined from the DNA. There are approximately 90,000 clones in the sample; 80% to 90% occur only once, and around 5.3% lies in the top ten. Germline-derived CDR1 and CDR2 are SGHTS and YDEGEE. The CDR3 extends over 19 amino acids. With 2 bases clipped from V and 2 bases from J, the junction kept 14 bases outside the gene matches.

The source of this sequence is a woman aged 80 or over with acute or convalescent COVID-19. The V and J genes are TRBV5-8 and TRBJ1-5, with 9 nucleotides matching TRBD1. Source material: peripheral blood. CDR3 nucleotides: TGTGCCAGCAGCTTAGGGACAGGGCGCTCTACTACCGGCAATCAGCCCCAGCATTTT. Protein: CASSLGTGRSTTGNQPQHF.